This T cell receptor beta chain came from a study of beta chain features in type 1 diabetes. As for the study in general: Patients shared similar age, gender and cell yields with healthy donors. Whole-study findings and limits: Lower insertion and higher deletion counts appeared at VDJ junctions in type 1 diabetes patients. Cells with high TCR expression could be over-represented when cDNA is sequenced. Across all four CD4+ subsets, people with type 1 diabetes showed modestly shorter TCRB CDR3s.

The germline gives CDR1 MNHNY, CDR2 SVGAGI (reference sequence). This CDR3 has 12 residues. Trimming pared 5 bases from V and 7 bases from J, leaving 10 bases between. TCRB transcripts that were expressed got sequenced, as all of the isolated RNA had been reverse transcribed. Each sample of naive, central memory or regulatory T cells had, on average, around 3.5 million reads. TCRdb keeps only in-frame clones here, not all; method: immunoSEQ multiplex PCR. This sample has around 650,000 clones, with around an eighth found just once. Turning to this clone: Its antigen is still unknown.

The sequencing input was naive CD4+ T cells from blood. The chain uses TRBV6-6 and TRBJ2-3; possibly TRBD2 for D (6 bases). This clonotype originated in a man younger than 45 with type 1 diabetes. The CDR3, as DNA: TGTGCCAGCAGTGCCCTAGCGAATACGCAGTATTTT. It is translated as CASSALANTQYF.